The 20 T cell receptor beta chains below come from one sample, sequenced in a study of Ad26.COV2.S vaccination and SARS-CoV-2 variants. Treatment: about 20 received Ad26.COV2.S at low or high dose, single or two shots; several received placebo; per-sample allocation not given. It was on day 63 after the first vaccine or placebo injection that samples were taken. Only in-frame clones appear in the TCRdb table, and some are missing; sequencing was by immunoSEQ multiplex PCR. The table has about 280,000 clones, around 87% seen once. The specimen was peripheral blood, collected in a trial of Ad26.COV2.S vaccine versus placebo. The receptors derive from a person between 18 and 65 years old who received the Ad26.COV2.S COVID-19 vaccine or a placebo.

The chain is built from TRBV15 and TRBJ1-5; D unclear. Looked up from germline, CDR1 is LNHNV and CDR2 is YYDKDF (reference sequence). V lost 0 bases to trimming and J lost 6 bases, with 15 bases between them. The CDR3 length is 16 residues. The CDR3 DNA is TGTGCCACCAGCAGAGAGGGAGCAGTGTTTGGTCAGCCCCAGCATTTT. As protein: CATSREGAVFGQPQHF.

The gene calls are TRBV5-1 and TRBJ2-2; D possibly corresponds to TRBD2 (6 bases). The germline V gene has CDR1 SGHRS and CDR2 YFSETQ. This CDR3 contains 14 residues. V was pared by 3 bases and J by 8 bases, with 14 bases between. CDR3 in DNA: TGCGCCAGCAGCTGGCGGGGAACACTTGGGGAGCTGTTTTTT. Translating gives CASSWRGTLGELFF. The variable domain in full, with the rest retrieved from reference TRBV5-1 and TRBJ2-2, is KAGVTQTPRYLIKTRGQQVTLSCSPISGHRSVSWYQQTPGQGLQFLFEYFSETQRNKGNFPGRFSGRQFSNSRSEMNVSTLELGDSALYLCASSWRGTLGELFFGEGSRLTVL.

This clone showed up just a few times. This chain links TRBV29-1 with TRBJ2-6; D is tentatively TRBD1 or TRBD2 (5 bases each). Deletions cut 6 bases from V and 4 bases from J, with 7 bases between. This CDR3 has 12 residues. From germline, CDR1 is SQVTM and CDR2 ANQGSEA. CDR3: CSVREGANVLTF. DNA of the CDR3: TGCAGCGTCAGGGAGGGGGCCAACGTCCTGACTTTC.

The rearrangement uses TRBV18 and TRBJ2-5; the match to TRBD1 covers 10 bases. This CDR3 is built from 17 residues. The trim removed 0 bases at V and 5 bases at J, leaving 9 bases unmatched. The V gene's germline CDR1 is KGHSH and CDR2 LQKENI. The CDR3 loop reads CASSPPRQGARGETQYF. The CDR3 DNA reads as TGTGCCAGCTCACCACCGCGACAGGGGGCGCGTGGGGAGACCCAGTACTTC.

This CDR3 is CASSQVGRDYEQYF. The CDR3 DNA reads as TGCGCCAGCAGCCAAGTGGGCAGGGACTACGAGCAGTACTTC. This chain connects TRBV4-1 to TRBJ2-7; maybe TRBD1 (5 bases). CDR3 length: 14 residues. Per germline, CDR1 MGHRA and CDR2 YSYEKL. The ends were cut back, 1 base at V and 3 bases at J, with 10 bases in the middle.

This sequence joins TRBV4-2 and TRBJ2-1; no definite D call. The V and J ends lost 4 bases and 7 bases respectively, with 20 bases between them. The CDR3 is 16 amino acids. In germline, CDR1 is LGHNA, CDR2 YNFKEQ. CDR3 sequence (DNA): TGTGCCAGCAGCCCCTCGAGCGCCCCAGGAAGGAATGAGCAGTTCTTC. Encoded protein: CASSPSSAPGRNEQFF.

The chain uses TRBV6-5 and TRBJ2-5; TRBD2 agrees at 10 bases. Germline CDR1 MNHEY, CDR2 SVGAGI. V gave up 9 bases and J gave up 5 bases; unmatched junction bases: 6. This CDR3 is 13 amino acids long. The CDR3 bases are TGTGCCAGTTCTCTAGCGGGGGATGAGACCCAGTACTTC. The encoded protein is CASSLAGDETQYF.

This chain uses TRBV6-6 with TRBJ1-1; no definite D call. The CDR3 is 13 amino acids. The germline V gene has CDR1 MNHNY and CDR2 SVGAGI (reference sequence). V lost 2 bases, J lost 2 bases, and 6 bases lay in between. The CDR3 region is CASSYDHNTEAFF. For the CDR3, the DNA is TGTGCCAGCAGTTACGACCACAACACTGAAGCTTTCTTT.

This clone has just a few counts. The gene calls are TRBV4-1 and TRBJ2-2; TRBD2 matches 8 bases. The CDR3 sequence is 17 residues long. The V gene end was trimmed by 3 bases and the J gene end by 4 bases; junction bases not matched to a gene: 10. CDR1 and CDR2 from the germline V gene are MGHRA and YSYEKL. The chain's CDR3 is CASSHSVSGEVTGELFF. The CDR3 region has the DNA TGCGCCAGCAGCCACTCCGTTAGCGGGGAGGTCACCGGGGAGCTGTTTTTT.

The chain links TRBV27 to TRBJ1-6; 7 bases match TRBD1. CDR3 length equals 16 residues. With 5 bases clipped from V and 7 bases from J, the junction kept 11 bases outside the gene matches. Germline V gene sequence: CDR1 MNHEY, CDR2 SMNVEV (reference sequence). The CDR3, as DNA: TGTGCCAGCAGTCCCCATGACAGGGTTAGAAATTCACCCCTCCACTTT. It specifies CASSPHDRVRNSPLHF.

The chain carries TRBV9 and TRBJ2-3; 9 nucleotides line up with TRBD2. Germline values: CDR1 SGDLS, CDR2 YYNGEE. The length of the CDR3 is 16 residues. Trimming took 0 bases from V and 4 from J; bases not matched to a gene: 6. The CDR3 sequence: CASSVGARGGPDTQYF. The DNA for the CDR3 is TGTGCCAGCAGCGTAGGGGCGCGGGGGGGCCCAGATACGCAGTATTTT. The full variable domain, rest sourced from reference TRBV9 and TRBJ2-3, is DSGVTQTPKHLITATGQRVTLRCSPRSGDLSVYWYQQSLDQGLQFLIQYYNGEERAKGNILERFSAQQFPDLHSELNLSSLELGDSALYFCASSVGARGGPDTQYFGPGTRLTVL.

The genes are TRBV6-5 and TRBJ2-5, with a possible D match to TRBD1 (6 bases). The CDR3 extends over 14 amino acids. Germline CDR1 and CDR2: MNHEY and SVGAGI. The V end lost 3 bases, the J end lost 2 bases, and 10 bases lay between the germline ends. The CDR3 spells CASSYARGQETQYF. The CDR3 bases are TGTGCCAGCAGTTATGCCAGGGGACAAGAGACCCAGTACTTC.

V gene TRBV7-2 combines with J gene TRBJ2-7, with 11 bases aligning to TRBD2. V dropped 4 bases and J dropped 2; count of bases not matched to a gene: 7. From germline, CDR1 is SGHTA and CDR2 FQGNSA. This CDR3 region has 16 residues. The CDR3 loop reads CASSSTLAGGAYEQYF. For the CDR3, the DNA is TGTGCCAGCAGCTCCACCTTAGCGGGAGGGGCCTACGAGCAGTACTTC.

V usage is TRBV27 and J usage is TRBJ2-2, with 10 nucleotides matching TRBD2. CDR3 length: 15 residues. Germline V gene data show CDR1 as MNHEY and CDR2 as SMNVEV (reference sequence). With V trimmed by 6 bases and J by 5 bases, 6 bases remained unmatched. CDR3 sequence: CASRILAGLTGELFF. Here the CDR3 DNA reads TGTGCCAGCAGAATACTAGCGGGACTTACCGGGGAGCTGTTTTTT.

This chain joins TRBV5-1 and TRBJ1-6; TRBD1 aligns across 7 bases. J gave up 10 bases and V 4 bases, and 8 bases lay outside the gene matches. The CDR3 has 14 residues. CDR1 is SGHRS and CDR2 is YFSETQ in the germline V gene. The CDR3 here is CASSVTGSRSPLHF. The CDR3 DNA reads TGCGCCAGCAGCGTGACAGGGTCGCGGTCACCCCTCCACTTT.

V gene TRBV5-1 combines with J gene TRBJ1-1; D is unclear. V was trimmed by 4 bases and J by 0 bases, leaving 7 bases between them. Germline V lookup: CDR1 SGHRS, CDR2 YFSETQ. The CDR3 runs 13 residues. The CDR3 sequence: CASSLRMNTEAFF. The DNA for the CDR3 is TGCGCCAGCAGCCTCAGGATGAACACTGAAGCTTTCTTT. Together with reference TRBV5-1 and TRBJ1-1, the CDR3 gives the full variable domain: KAGVTQTPRYLIKTRGQQVTLSCSPISGHRSVSWYQQTPGQGLQFLFEYFSETQRNKGNFPGRFSGRQFSNSRSEMNVSTLELGDSALYLCASSLRMNTEAFFGQGTRLTVV.

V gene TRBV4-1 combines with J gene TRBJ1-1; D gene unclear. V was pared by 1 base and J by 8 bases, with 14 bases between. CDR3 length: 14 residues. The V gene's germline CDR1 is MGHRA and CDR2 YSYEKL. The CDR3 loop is CASSQAYGEREAFF. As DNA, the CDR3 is TGCGCCAGCAGCCAAGCCTATGGGGAAAGGGAAGCTTTCTTT.

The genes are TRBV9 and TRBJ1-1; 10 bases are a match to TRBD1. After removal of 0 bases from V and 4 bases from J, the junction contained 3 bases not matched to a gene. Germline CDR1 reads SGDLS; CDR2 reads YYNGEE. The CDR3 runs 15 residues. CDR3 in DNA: TGTGCCAGCAGCGTAGGGGGACAGGGGAGCACTGAAGCTTTCTTT. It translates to CASSVGGQGSTEAFF. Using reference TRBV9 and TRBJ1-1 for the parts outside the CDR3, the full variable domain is DSGVTQTPKHLITATGQRVTLRCSPRSGDLSVYWYQQSLDQGLQFLIQYYNGEERAKGNILERFSAQQFPDLHSELNLSSLELGDSALYFCASSVGGQGSTEAFFGQGTRLTVV.

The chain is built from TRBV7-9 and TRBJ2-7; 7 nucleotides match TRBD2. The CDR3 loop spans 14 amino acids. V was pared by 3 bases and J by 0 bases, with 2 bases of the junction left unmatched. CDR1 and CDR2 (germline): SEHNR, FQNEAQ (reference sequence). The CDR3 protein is CASSFSGGSYEQYF. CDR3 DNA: TGTGCCAGCAGCTTCTCGGGGGGCTCCTACGAGCAGTACTTC.

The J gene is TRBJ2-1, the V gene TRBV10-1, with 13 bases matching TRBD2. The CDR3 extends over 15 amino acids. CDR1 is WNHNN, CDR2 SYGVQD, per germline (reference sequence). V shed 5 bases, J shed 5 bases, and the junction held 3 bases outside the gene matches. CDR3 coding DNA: TGCGCCAGCAGTCGGACTAGCGGGAGTGACAATGAGCAGTTCTTC. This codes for CASSRTSGSDNEQFF.